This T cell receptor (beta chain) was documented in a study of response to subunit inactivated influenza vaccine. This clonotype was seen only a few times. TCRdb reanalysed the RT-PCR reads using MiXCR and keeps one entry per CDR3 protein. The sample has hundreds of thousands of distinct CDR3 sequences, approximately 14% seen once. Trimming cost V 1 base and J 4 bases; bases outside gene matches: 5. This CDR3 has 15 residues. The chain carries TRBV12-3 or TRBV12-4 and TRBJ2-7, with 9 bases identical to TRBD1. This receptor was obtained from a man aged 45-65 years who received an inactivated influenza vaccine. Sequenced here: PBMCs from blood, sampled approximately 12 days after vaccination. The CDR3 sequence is CASSLGRGQGYEQYF. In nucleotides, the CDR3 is TGTGCCAGCAGTTTAGGCCGTGGACAGGGGTACGAGCAGTACTTC.